The entry that follows covers one TCR beta chain sequence. Its antigen is currently unknown. This specimen comes from a study of human T cells and chemical hapten exposure. In the study overall: Alopecia universalis, totalis or areata was present in patients who were mostly female.

V shed 1 base and J shed 7 bases, with 13 bases lying between them. The length of the CDR3 is 15 residues. Described time point: patch test 3, about 24 weeks after DPC sensitization. Treatment in this sample: therapeutic diphenylcyclopropenone sensitization with weekly scalp DPC. Before extraction, the whole blood was not fractionated, and total RNA was taken from it. Points from the study as a whole: As patch test score rose, PT1 expanded TCR counts tended to rise as well.

Each CDR3 protein is one row after TCRdb ran MiXCR on the RACE reads. The table records almost 40,000 distinct CDR3 sequences, around 9.5% of them present only once. This chain joins TRBV12-3 or TRBV12-4 and TRBJ1-4; possibly TRBD1 for D (5 bases). The TCR sequence derives from a man aged 50-59 years with alopecia areata. Some clones in this sample may be carry-over from other donors' samples. The sequencing here drew on whole blood, taken in connection with sensitization to the hapten diphenylcyclopropenone (DPC). The CDR3 DNA is TGTGCCAGCAGTTTAGATCAGGGACGGGCTGAAAAACTGTTTTTT. This gives the protein CASSLDQGRAEKLFF.